This T cell receptor (beta chain) was found in a study of cytomegalovirus exposure and HLA in healthy donors. General study results and limits: Productive status was seen about 87% or about 30% of the time for most TCR beta V segments in an earlier analysis. A later analysis associated under 20,000 TCR beta sequences with HLA alleles at a 0.05 false discovery rate.

There were likely unrecorded immune exposures, though donors were nominally healthy when sampled. Details on this clone: Its antigen is unknown.

Primers for the PCR totalled 60 Vbeta and 13 Jbeta. Sequencing used immunoSEQ multiplex PCR; TCRdb keeps in-frame clones, though not all of them. The table has about 100,000 clones, more than 70% seen once. Sequenced material: PBMCs. This receptor was taken from a woman aged 60-70 years in good health and CMV-seropositive.

CDR3 protein: CASRNPGLATYEQYF. The CDR3 DNA follows: TGTGCCAGCAGGAATCCGGGACTAGCGACCTACGAGCAGTACTTC. The chain links TRBV6-5 to TRBJ2-7, with TRBD2 matching over 10 bases. Germline CDR1 reads MNHEY; CDR2 reads SVGAGI. The CDR3 loop spans 15 amino acids. Trimming removed 6 bases from V and 2 bases from J; junction bases left unmatched: 7.